The 9 T cell receptor beta chains below were found in one sample sequenced in a study of shared clonotypes between healthy human individuals. Clones were read by immunoSEQ multiplex PCR, and TCRdb kept only the in-frame ones, dropping some. The sample comprises fewer than 700,000 clones, around 96% of which are singletons, and about 0.11% rests with the top ten. Cells designated naive CD8 were CD45RO-negative and were positively selected for CCR7, with terminally differentiated effector memory CD45RA+ cells excluded. Sequenced: naive CD8+ T cells sorted from blood. These receptors all stem from a woman in her 30s in good health.

This rearrangement joins TRBV5-6 to TRBJ2-7; possibly TRBD1 or TRBD2 for D (5 bases each). This CDR3 comprises 14 residues. V was clipped by 4 bases and J by 4 bases, with 15 bases between them. Germline V CDR1 and CDR2: SGHDT, YYEEEE. The CDR3 DNA sequence: TGTGCCAGCAGCCTTTGGGACCGCCCGTACGAGCAGTACTTC. Its translation is CASSLWDRPYEQYF.

V usage is TRBV9 and J usage is TRBJ2-1; 8 nucleotides agree with TRBD1. CDR1 is SGDLS and CDR2 is YYNGEE in the germline V gene. This CDR3 region has 16 residues. Trimming removed 4 bases from V and 10 bases from J; junction bases left unmatched: 16. The chain's CDR3 is CASSTPTGEMSGEQFF. CDR3 nucleotides: TGTGCCAGCAGCACCCCGACAGGGGAGATGTCGGGGGAGCAGTTCTTC.

This chain uses TRBV5-6 with TRBJ2-7; the match to TRBD1 covers 8 bases. After removal of 4 bases from V and 6 bases from J, the junction contained 15 bases not matched to a gene. This CDR3 has 16 amino acids. Germline V gene data show CDR1 as SGHDT and CDR2 as YYEEEE. The CDR3 loop reads CASSRPEGQGRGEQYF. CDR3 DNA: TGTGCCAGCAGCCGCCCGGAAGGACAGGGTCGTGGCGAGCAGTACTTC.

This chain links TRBV27 with TRBJ2-1, with D possibly TRBD2 on 5 matching bases. V lost 2 bases and J 2 bases, leaving 13 bases between the germline ends. The CDR3 extends over 16 amino acids. The germline V gene has CDR1 MNHEY and CDR2 SMNVEV (reference sequence). This chain's CDR3 is CASSLEAGFPYNEQFF. The DNA for the CDR3 is TGTGCCAGCAGTTTAGAGGCGGGCTTTCCCTACAATGAGCAGTTCTTC.

This clone was found once. At the DNA level, this CDR3 is encoded by other sequences in the same sample as well. The V and J genes are TRBV27 and TRBJ2-1, with D perhaps TRBD2 (6 bases). The CDR3 has 12 residues. Germline CDR1 reads MNHEY; CDR2 reads SMNVEV (reference sequence). V was trimmed by 5 bases and J by 7 bases, leaving 9 bases between them. The chain's CDR3 is CASSLSGNEQFF. As DNA, the CDR3 is TGTGCCAGCAGTCTAAGCGGGAATGAGCAGTTCTTC.

The chain has TRBV18 and TRBJ1-4, with a tentative D call TRBD1 (5 bases). V lost 0 bases and J 8 bases, leaving 13 bases between the germline ends. This CDR3 is built from 15 residues. Germline V gene sequence: CDR1 KGHSH, CDR2 LQKENI. CDR3 coding DNA: TGTGCCAGCTCACCACCCTCCGGGGGTCTGGAAAAACTGTTTTTT. Protein product: CASSPPSGGLEKLFF.

In this sample, this clone turned up a few times. This sequence joins TRBV30 and TRBJ1-2; 7 nucleotides line up with TRBD1. The CDR3 covers 13 residues. V dropped 1 base and J dropped 8; count of bases not matched to a gene: 7. CDR1 is GTSNPN, CDR2 SVGIG, per germline (reference sequence). CDR3 DNA: TGTGCCTGGAGTGAGACAGGGAGGGGCGGCTACACCTTC. This encodes CAWSETGRGGYTF.

The chain carries TRBV2 and TRBJ2-7; D call uncertain. CDR1 is SNHLY and CDR2 is FYNNEI in the germline V gene. This CDR3 spans 13 amino acids. Trimming pared 2 bases from V and 2 bases from J, leaving 7 bases between. CDR3 DNA: TGTGCCAGCAGTGAAATTGCCACCTACGAGCAGTACTTC. This encodes CASSEIATYEQYF.

V gene TRBV11-1 combines with J gene TRBJ1-5, with D unresolved. The CDR3 totals 15 residues. CDR1 is SGHAT, CDR2 FQDESV, per germline (reference sequence). V lost 5 bases and J lost 0, with 11 bases in between. In nucleotides, the CDR3 is TGTGCCAGCAGCCCGTCGGGCTTTAGCAATCAGCCCCAGCATTTT. This codes for CASSPSGFSNQPQHF.